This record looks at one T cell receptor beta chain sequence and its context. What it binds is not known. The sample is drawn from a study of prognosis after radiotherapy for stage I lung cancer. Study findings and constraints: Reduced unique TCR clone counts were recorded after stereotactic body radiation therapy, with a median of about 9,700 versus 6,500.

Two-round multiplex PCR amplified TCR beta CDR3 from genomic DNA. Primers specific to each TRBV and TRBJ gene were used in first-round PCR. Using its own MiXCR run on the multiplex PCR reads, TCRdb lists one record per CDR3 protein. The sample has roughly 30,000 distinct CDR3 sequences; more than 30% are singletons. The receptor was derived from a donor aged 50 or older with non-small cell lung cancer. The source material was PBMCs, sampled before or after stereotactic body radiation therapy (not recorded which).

CDR3: CSARDARGGQPQHF. CDR3 coding DNA: TGCAGTGCTAGAGATGCAAGGGGGGGTCAGCCCCAGCATTTT. The chain is built from TRBV20-1 and TRBJ1-5; TRBD1 might be the D (6 bases). This CDR3 is 14 amino acids long. Germline loops: CDR1 DFQATT, CDR2 SNEGSKA (reference sequence). V was clipped by 0 bases and J by 6 bases, with 12 bases between them.